Below, 20 T cell receptor beta chains from the same sample are listed, as sequenced in a study of tumor-infiltrating lymphocytes in primary liver carcinoma. For each extraction, RNA and DNA were obtained together from about 20-30 mg of unsorted bulk tissue. Constant-region priming of around 500 ng total RNA yielded TCR beta cDNA. ARM-PCR, slightly modified, supplied the TCR beta libraries through three nested multiplex PCR rounds. It was with TRBV1-TRBV30 forward primers and a C-beta reverse primer that the first two PCR rounds were run, at roughly 10 cycles each. MiXCR, run by TCRdb on the multiplex PCR reads, gives a single entry per CDR3 protein. The top ten hold approximately 15% of the sample, which has approximately 37,000 distinct CDR3 sequences, around 74% seen once. The sample was liver tumor tissue from sampling region 4. Regarding subset: tumor region T4, right-lateral pole. The receptor set was obtained from a man aged 35 to 55 with primary liver carcinoma and hepatitis B virus infection.

The chain couples TRBV5-6 to TRBJ2-7, with 14 positions matching TRBD2. V shed 6 bases, J shed 7 bases, and the junction held 6 bases outside the gene matches. CDR1 SGHDT and CDR2 YYEEEE come from the germline V gene. The CDR3 runs 14 residues. This CDR3 reads CASNRLAGGGEQYF. The CDR3 coding sequence is TGTGCCAGCAATAGACTAGCGGGAGGGGGAGAGCAGTACTTC.

A remark on this clonotype: Without the conserved terminal phenylalanine or tryptophan, this CDR3 likely stems from a read error. The J gene is TRBJ2-1, the V gene TRBV14; perhaps TRBD2 as D (6 bases). The length of the CDR3 is 16 residues. Looked up from germline, CDR1 is SGHDN and CDR2 is FVKESK. Deletions cut 6 bases from V and 5 bases from J, with 20 bases between. The CDR3 spells CASSAVAVWVNNEQFY. As DNA, the CDR3 is TGTGCCAGCAGTGCCGTAGCGGTATGGGTGAACAATGAGCAGTTCTAC.

Worth noting for this clonotype: The junction does not match germline at one end; this may be a read error. The CDR3 spells CVWRLQGAQGYTF. CDR3 nucleotide sequence: TGTGTCTGGAGACTACAGGGGGCGCAGGGCTACACCTTC. The gene calls are TRBV30 and TRBJ1-2; TRBD1 matches 9 bases. The CDR3 contains 13 residues. Germline CDR1 GTSNPN, CDR2 SVGIG (reference sequence).

As to this clonotype: A read error is possible here, since a much larger clone lies one base away. The chain joins TRBV2 to TRBJ1-2; D perhaps matches TRBD1 (5 bases). The CDR3 has 14 amino acids. CDR1 SNHLY and CDR2 FYNNEI come from the germline V gene. CDR3 DNA: TGTGCCAACAGTGTTAGACGGGGGGTCTATGGCTACACCTTC. Translating gives CANSVRRGVYGYTF.

This clonotype is labeled medium-sized. The chain recombines TRBV29-1 with TRBJ2-7; D is possibly TRBD1 (6 bases). The germline CDR1 and CDR2 sequences are SQVTM and ANQGSEA. This CDR3 comprises 16 residues. Trimming removed 1 base from V and 9 bases from J, with 25 bases in between. As DNA, the CDR3 is TGCAGCGTTGAAGGAAGTGCACAGGGCTCTCTCCTCGGGCAGTACTTC. As protein: CSVEGSAQGSLLGQYF.

Only one count was recorded for this clonotype. The junction and the germline gene differ at one end; a read error may be behind it. The chain is built from TRBV2 and TRBJ2-2; D may correspond to TRBD1 or TRBD2 (5 bases each). The CDR3 has 15 residues. The germline gives CDR1 SNHLY, CDR2 FYNNEI. CDR3 amino acids: CASCPTVSNTGELFF. The CDR3 coding sequence is TGTGCCAGCTGCCCGACAGTCTCGAACACCGGGGAGCTATTTTTT.

Note on this clonotype: Likely a read error: the CDR3 ends without its conserved phenylalanine or tryptophan. The chain joins TRBV11-2 to TRBJ2-1, with D possibly being TRBD1 (5 bases). The V and J ends lost 0 bases and 3 bases respectively, with 12 bases between them. Looked up from germline, CDR1 is SGHAT and CDR2 is FQNNGV. The CDR3 length is 16 residues. CDR3 in DNA: TGTGCCAGCAGCTTAGATAGGGGCAGGTTCTACAATGAGCAGTTCTTG. Residues: CASSLDRGRFYNEQFL.

On this clonotype: An end of the junction differs from the germline gene, which may be a read error. The gene calls are TRBV11-2 and TRBJ2-3, with D perhaps matching TRBD1 (5 bases). The CDR3 covers 13 residues. The germline V gene encodes CDR1 SGHAT and CDR2 FQNNGV. The CDR3 DNA reads as TGTGCCAGCAGCTTCCCAGGGTCAGACACGCAGTATTTT. Protein product: CASSFPGSDTQYF.

As regards this clonotype: Germline and junction disagree at one end, which may indicate a read error. The chain couples TRBV6-6 to TRBJ1-6, with D unclear. The CDR3 is 13 residues long. Germline CDR1 and CDR2: MNHNY and SVGAGI (reference sequence). Here the CDR3 reads CASSNTGISPIHF. As DNA, the CDR3 is TGTGCCAGTAGTAATACGGGAATTTCACCCATCCACTTT.

This clonotype is judged medium-sized. This chain connects TRBV12-3 or TRBV12-4 to TRBJ2-5; D perhaps matches TRBD1 (6 bases). CDR3 length: 14 amino acids. The V gene lost 4 bases and the J gene lost 2 bases, with 11 bases spanning the gap. The CDR3 protein is CASSSNREQETQYF. CDR3 in DNA: TGTGCCAGCAGTTCCAACAGGGAACAAGAGACCCAGTACTTC.

The chain joins TRBV20-1 to TRBJ2-7; the D is unclear. The germline gives CDR1 DFQATT, CDR2 SNEGSKA (reference sequence). The CDR3 runs 13 residues. V shed 5 bases and J shed 1 base, with 12 bases lying between them. CDR3 sequence reads: CSAGSAGSYEQYF. The CDR3 bases are TGCAGTGCTGGATCAGCAGGATCCTACGAGCAGTACTTC.

Comment on this clonotype: The junction departs from germline at one end; a sequencing error may be responsible. The chain joins TRBV28 to TRBJ2-7, with D unclear. The CDR3 runs 14 residues. CDR1 and CDR2 from the germline V gene are MDHEN and SYDVKM. CDR3 protein: CAGSFQVNSYGQYF. CDR3 DNA: TGTGCCGGCAGTTTCCAGGTAAACTCCTACGGGCAGTACTTC. Combining the CDR3 with reference TRBV28 and TRBJ2-7 gives the whole variable domain DVKVTQSSRYLVKRTGEKVFLECVQDMDHENMFWYRQDPGLGLRLIYFSYDVKMKEKGDIPEGYSVSREKKERFSLILESASTNQTSMYLCAGSFQVNSYGQYFGPGTRLTVT.

In regard to this clonotype: A junction boundary mismatches the germline segment, possibly from a read error. The CDR3 sequence is CANSLREGSYNEQFF. In DNA form, the CDR3 reads TGTGCCAACAGTTTGCGGGAGGGCTCCTACAATGAGCAGTTCTTC. This rearrangement joins TRBV28 to TRBJ2-1, with TRBD2 identical over 9 bases. This CDR3 is built from 15 residues. CDR1 and CDR2 from the germline V gene are MDHEN and SYDVKM.

A word on this clonotype: This clone may be a read error of a much larger clone one base away. This chain joins TRBV20-1 and TRBJ2-1, with D perhaps matching TRBD1 or TRBD2 (5 bases each). The CDR3 covers 11 residues. CDR1 and CDR2 (germline): DFQATT, SNEGSKA (reference sequence). Trimming cost V 5 bases and J 16 bases, with 18 bases left between them. The CDR3, as DNA: TGCAGTGCTTACATGGGGGAACAGGAATTCTTC. As protein: CSAYMGEQEFF.

A word on this clonotype: The junction shows a germline mismatch at one end, possibly a read error. The chain carries TRBV5-5 and TRBJ1-2; D ambiguous. Per the germline V gene, CDR1 is SGHKS and CDR2 is YYEKEE (reference sequence). The CDR3 runs 15 residues. The CDR3 DNA follows: TGTGCCAGCGAAGCAGAGGACCACCATAACTATGACTACACCTTC. This codes for CASEAEDHHNYDYTF.

Concerning this clonotype itself: One end of the junction is discordant with germline, which a read error may explain. V and J are TRBV11-1 and TRBJ2-4; maybe TRBD2 (6 bases). The CDR3 consists of 17 residues. Germline V gene sequence: CDR1 SGHAT, CDR2 FQDESV (reference sequence). The chain's CDR3 is CASNFPVTSGTKNIQYF. Written as DNA, the CDR3 is TGTGCCAGCAACTTTCCCGTGACTAGTGGGACCAAAAACATTCAGTATTTC. The whole variable domain, remainder taken from reference TRBV11-1 and TRBJ2-4, is EAEVAQSPRYKITEKSQAVAFWCDPISGHATLYWYRQILGQGPELLVQFQDESVVDDSQLPKDRFSAERLKGVDSTLKIQPAELGDSAMYLCASNFPVTSGTKNIQYFGAGTRLSVL.

This clonotype showed up just a few times. Germline and junction disagree at one end, which may indicate a read error. The J gene is TRBJ2-7, the V gene TRBV7-9; the D is unclear. The length of the CDR3 is 12 residues. Germline CDR1 is SEHNR and CDR2 is FQNEAQ (reference sequence). CDR3 nucleotide sequence: TGTGCCAGTGGCGACGGAAACTACGAGGAGTACTTC. Its translation is CASGDGNYEEYF.

Comments on this clonotype: The conserved phenylalanine or tryptophan is not found at the CDR3 terminus, so this likely reflects a read error. The CDR3 nucleotides are TGTGTCAGCAGTGATCAAGCGCGGGACCAAGAGACCCAGTACTCC. It yields the protein CVSSDQARDQETQYS. The V and J genes are TRBV6-1 and TRBJ2-5; a weak D match, TRBD2 (5 bases). The CDR3 loop spans 15 amino acids. Germline V gene data show CDR1 as MNHNS and CDR2 as SASEGT.

The V gene is TRBV14, the J gene TRBJ2-1, with TRBD2 matching over 8 bases. CDR1 and CDR2 from the germline V gene are SGHDN and FVKESK. The CDR3 sequence is 16 residues long. This CDR3 reads CVSSAVAGWVSNEQFF. In DNA, the CDR3 is TGTGTCAGTAGTGCCGTAGCGGGATGGGTAAGCAATGAGCAGTTCTTC.

This clonotype has just one count. As the CDR3 is not closed by the conserved phenylalanine or tryptophan, this likely results from a read error. The CDR3 loop is CASGSAGLAGGELFI. For the CDR3, the DNA is TGTGCCAGTGGTTCCGCGGGACTAGCGGGAGGGGAGCTGTTTATT. The genes are TRBV6-5 and TRBJ2-2; the match to TRBD2 covers 13 bases. The trim removed 9 bases at V and 8 bases at J, leaving 9 bases unmatched. CDR3 size: 15 residues. Germline V gene data show CDR1 as MNHEY and CDR2 as SVGAGI.